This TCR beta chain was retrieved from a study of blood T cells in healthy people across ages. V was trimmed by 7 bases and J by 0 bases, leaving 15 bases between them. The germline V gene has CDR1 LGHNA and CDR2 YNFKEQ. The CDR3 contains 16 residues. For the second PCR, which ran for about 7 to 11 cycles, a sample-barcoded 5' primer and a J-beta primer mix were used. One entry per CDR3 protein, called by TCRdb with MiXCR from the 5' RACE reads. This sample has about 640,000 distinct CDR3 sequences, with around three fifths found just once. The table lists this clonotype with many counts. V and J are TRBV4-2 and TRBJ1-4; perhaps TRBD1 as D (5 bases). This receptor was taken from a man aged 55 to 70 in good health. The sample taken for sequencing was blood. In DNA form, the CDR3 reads TGTGCCAGCACGATAGCGTCGGGGGCAACTAATGAAAAACTGTTTTTT. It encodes CASTIASGATNEKLFF.